Listed here is a single TCR beta chain. What it recognizes is unknown. The PCR made use of 60 Vbeta and 13 Jbeta primers. Data came from immunoSEQ multiplex PCR; TCRdb stores just in-frame clones and leaves some out. This sample has about 130,000 clones; roughly four fifths occur once, and the top ten carry around 11%. The CDR3 has 14 amino acids. Germline V gives CDR1 LNHDA, CDR2 SQIVND (reference sequence). V was pared by 5 bases and J by 4 bases, with 6 bases of the junction left unmatched. This entry is derived from a study of cytomegalovirus exposure and HLA in healthy donors. Overall study results and limits: Presence/absence analyses rested on an assumption that sequencing depth was roughly uniform across donors.

Those who donated were healthy bone marrow donors. The chain has TRBV19 and TRBJ1-2, with 8 positions matching TRBD1. The sample taken for sequencing was PBMCs. The clonotype originates from a male donor in good health and CMV-seropositive. The CDR3 loop is CASSGQGAVYGYTF. The CDR3 coding sequence is TGTGCCAGTAGTGGGCAGGGGGCCGTCTATGGCTACACCTTC. The variable domain in full, completed from reference TRBV19 and TRBJ1-2, reads DGGITQSPKYLFRKEGQNVTLSCEQNLNHDAMYWYRQDPGQGLRLIYYSQIVNDFQKGDIAEGYSVSREKKESFPLTVTSAQKNPTAFYLCASSGQGAVYGYTFGSGTRLTVV.